The TCR beta chain described here comes from a study of OX40 agonist ivuxolimab in advanced cancers. Whole-study context: Patients took ivuxolimab, an agonistic anti-OX40 (CD134) antibody. Study conclusions and caveats: Relative to CD4+, CD8+ T cells held more expanded clones on average. It was not determined which antigens were specifically recognized by the peripheral T cells that had undergone clonal expansion. Partly responding patients at 0.1-3.0 mg/kg showed some of the smallest clonal expansion.

Points on this clone: Its target is not known.

Measured with immunoSEQ multiplex PCR; TCRdb has only the in-frame clones, and not every one. The sample has 82,000 or so clones; roughly 90% are singletons. Sample: CD4+ or CD8+ T cells sorted from blood, taken in a trial of the OX40 agonist ivuxolimab. The TCR comes from an adult with an advanced solid tumor such as melanoma, head and neck, liver or kidney cancer.

CDR3 sequence reads: CASSRTGGSWADTGELFF. The DNA of the CDR3 is TGTGCCAGCAGTCGGACAGGAGGGAGTTGGGCGGACACCGGGGAGCTGTTTTTT. V gene TRBV28 combines with J gene TRBJ2-2; a weak D match, TRBD1 (7 bases). V dropped 5 bases and J dropped 3 bases, with 22 bases sitting between them. The CDR3 totals 18 residues. Germline values: CDR1 MDHEN, CDR2 SYDVKM.